The rows below give T cell receptor beta chains drawn from one sample of a study of control samples from healthy donors and cancer patients. Sequenced by immunoSEQ multiplex PCR; TCRdb stores in-frame clones only, minus some. This table has about 190,000 clones, roughly nine tenths appearing once. The material sequenced was blood. The receptors were sampled from a man aged 25-45 years in good health. Both conserved end residues are part of each CDR3. Fields, in order: D gene, clone size, J gene, V gene, CDR3 protein, CDR3 DNA. The D gene is left open where the match is weak. Only part of the rows carry a size: once, few, many, or a class if the clone is expanded.

D gene: NA; clone size: NA; J gene: TRBJ1-1; V gene: TRBV20-1; CDR3 protein: CSAGTNTEAFF; CDR3 DNA: TGCAGTGCTGGCACGAACACTGAAGCTTTCTTT
D gene: TRBD1; clone size: NA; J gene: TRBJ1-6; V gene: TRBV9; CDR3 protein: CASSVARDRALSPLHF; CDR3 DNA: TGTGCCAGCAGCGTAGCTCGGGACAGGGCTTTATCACCCCTCCACTTT
D gene: TRBD1; clone size: NA; J gene: TRBJ2-7; V gene: TRBV10-3; CDR3 protein: CAISEMGQGPKTFEDEQYF; CDR3 DNA: TGTGCCATAAGTGAGATGGGACAGGGACCGAAAACTTTTGAGGACGAGCAGTACTTC
D gene: NA; clone size: NA; J gene: TRBJ1-6; V gene: TRBV6-1; CDR3 protein: CASSEVRGNSPLHF; CDR3 DNA: TGTGCCAGCAGTGAGGTCAGGGGAAATTCACCCCTCCACTTT
D gene: NA; clone size: NA; J gene: TRBJ1-3; V gene: TRBV5-4; CDR3 protein: CASSLAGGNTIYF; CDR3 DNA: TGTGCCAGCAGCTTGGCGGGTGGAAACACCATATATTTT
D gene: TRBD1; clone size: NA; J gene: TRBJ2-4; V gene: TRBV2; CDR3 protein: CASSDPQGAGKNIQYF; CDR3 DNA: TGTGCCAGCAGTGACCCACAGGGGGCAGGCAAAAACATTCAGTACTTC
D gene: NA; clone size: NA; J gene: TRBJ2-3; V gene: TRBV6-5; CDR3 protein: CASRRAGARDTQYF; CDR3 DNA: TGTGCCAGCAGGAGGGCAGGTGCACGGGATACGCAGTATTTT
D gene: NA; clone size: few; J gene: TRBJ1-6; V gene: TRBV4-2; CDR3 protein: CASSPRGSPLHF; CDR3 DNA: TGTGCCAGCAGCCCAAGGGGTTCACCCCTCCACTTT
D gene: TRBD1; clone size: NA; J gene: TRBJ1-2; V gene: TRBV3-1/TRBV3-2; CDR3 protein: CASSQGPGQFSVWGYTF; CDR3 DNA: TGTGCCAGCAGCCAGGGCCCGGGACAGTTCTCCGTCTGGGGCTACACCTTC
D gene: TRBD1; clone size: few; J gene: TRBJ1-2; V gene: TRBV2; CDR3 protein: CASSEAGTANYGYTF; CDR3 DNA: TGTGCCAGCAGTGAAGCCGGGACAGCTAACTATGGCTACACCTTC
D gene: TRBD2; clone size: NA; J gene: TRBJ2-1; V gene: TRBV5-5; CDR3 protein: CASSSGLAGGRGHNEQFF; CDR3 DNA: TGTGCCAGCAGCTCCGGACTAGCGGGGGGGCGGGGGCACAATGAGCAGTTCTTC
D gene: NA; clone size: NA; J gene: TRBJ1-2; V gene: TRBV6-5; CDR3 protein: CASSYSRGGDGYTF; CDR3 DNA: TGTGCCAGCAGTTACTCTCGAGGAGGTGATGGCTACACCTTC
D gene: NA; clone size: NA; J gene: TRBJ2-3; V gene: TRBV5-1; CDR3 protein: CASSLVGERTDTQYF; CDR3 DNA: TGCGCCAGCAGCTTAGTAGGGGAACGCACAGATACGCAGTATTTT
D gene: NA; clone size: few; J gene: TRBJ2-6; V gene: TRBV10-2; CDR3 protein: CASSETTAGANVLTF; CDR3 DNA: TGCGCCAGCAGTGAGACGACAGCCGGGGCCAACGTCCTGACTTTC
D gene: NA; clone size: NA; J gene: TRBJ1-4; V gene: TRBV5-1; CDR3 protein: CASSLGQPNEKLFF; CDR3 DNA: TGCGCCAGCAGCTTGGGGCAGCCGAATGAAAAACTGTTTTTT
D gene: NA; clone size: NA; J gene: TRBJ1-4; V gene: TRBV6-1; CDR3 protein: CASSEGGVREKLFF; CDR3 DNA: TGTGCCAGCAGTGAAGGAGGGGTGAGAGAAAAACTGTTTTTT
D gene: NA; clone size: once; J gene: TRBJ1-1; V gene: TRBV30; CDR3 protein: CAWSVLGLSDTEAFF; CDR3 DNA: TGTGCCTGGAGTGTATTGGGCCTTTCAGACACTGAAGCTTTCTTT
D gene: TRBD2; clone size: NA; J gene: TRBJ2-1; V gene: TRBV5-8; CDR3 protein: CASSNSGGDEQFF; CDR3 DNA: TGTGCCAGCAGCAACAGCGGGGGGGATGAGCAGTTCTTC
D gene: NA; clone size: few; J gene: TRBJ1-3; V gene: TRBV2; CDR3 protein: CASSGVVSGNTIYF; CDR3 DNA: TGTGCCAGCAGTGGTGTTGTTTCTGGAAACACCATATATTTT
D gene: NA; clone size: few; J gene: TRBJ2-1; V gene: TRBV9; CDR3 protein: CASSSPGDEQFF; CDR3 DNA: TGTGCCAGCAGCTCCCCCGGGGATGAGCAGTTCTTC
D gene: NA; clone size: NA; J gene: TRBJ2-5; V gene: TRBV30; CDR3 protein: CAWSVLAGGETQYF; CDR3 DNA: TGTGCCTGGAGCGTTCTAGCAGGAGGAGAGACCCAGTACTTC
D gene: NA; clone size: NA; J gene: TRBJ1-4; V gene: TRBV11-2; CDR3 protein: CASSRRGSEANEKLFF; CDR3 DNA: TGTGCCAGCAGTCGTAGGGGGTCAGAAGCTAATGAAAAACTGTTTTTT
D gene: TRBD1; clone size: NA; J gene: TRBJ1-6; V gene: TRBV7-6; CDR3 protein: CASSLDGTELSPLHF; CDR3 DNA: TGTGCCAGCAGCCTAGACGGGACAGAGCTTTCACCCCTCCACTTT
D gene: TRBD1; clone size: NA; J gene: TRBJ1-1; V gene: TRBV11-2; CDR3 protein: CASSSRDRGLLSTEAFF; CDR3 DNA: TGTGCCAGCAGCTCCCGGGACAGGGGGCTTCTGAGCACTGAAGCTTTCTTT
D gene: TRBD2; clone size: NA; J gene: TRBJ2-3; V gene: TRBV10-1; CDR3 protein: CASSASSGTRRTDTQYF; CDR3 DNA: TGCGCCAGCAGTGCAAGCTCCGGGACTAGAAGGACAGATACGCAGTATTTT
D gene: NA; clone size: NA; J gene: TRBJ1-5; V gene: TRBV21-1; CDR3 protein: CASSLRTGDYSNQPQHF; CDR3 DNA: TGTGCCAGCAGCCTGCGAACAGGGGACTATAGCAATCAGCCCCAGCATTTT
D gene: NA; clone size: NA; J gene: TRBJ1-2; V gene: TRBV14; CDR3 protein: CASSLDVQGRGYTF; CDR3 DNA: TGTGCCAGCAGCCTCGACGTCCAGGGACGAGGCTACACCTTC
D gene: NA; clone size: NA; J gene: TRBJ1-6; V gene: TRBV7-9; CDR3 protein: CASSPNERGSPLHF; CDR3 DNA: TGTGCCAGCAGCCCAAATGAAAGGGGTTCACCCCTCCACTTT
D gene: NA; clone size: few; J gene: TRBJ1-5; V gene: TRBV6-5; CDR3 protein: CASSWDASQPQHF; CDR3 DNA: TGTGCCAGCAGTTGGGACGCTAGTCAGCCCCAGCATTTT
D gene: TRBD1; clone size: NA; J gene: TRBJ2-1; V gene: TRBV7-2; CDR3 protein: CASSPMGQGVFTEQFF; CDR3 DNA: TGTGCCAGCAGCCCGATGGGACAGGGTGTATTTACAGAGCAGTTCTTC
D gene: NA; clone size: NA; J gene: TRBJ2-3; V gene: TRBV9; CDR3 protein: CASSATTSTDTQYF; CDR3 DNA: TGTGCCAGCAGCGCCACCACTAGCACAGATACGCAGTATTTT
D gene: NA; clone size: NA; J gene: TRBJ1-3; V gene: TRBV6-1; CDR3 protein: CASSEAPTHSGNTIYF; CDR3 DNA: TGTGCCAGCAGTGAAGCGCCAACGCACTCTGGAAACACCATATATTTT